A selection of T cell receptor beta chains follows, all from one sample in a study of T-cell reconstitution after alpha-beta-depleted transplantation in children. TCRdb recomputed calls from the PCR reads with MiXCR, one row per CDR3 protein. The repertoire holds about 610,000 distinct CDR3 sequences, approximately 30% seen once, with under 45% in the top ten. Sequencing was performed on PBMCs, taken before TCRalphabeta/CD19-depleted stem cell transplant. The source of these receptors is a boy under two years old with Wiskott-Aldrich syndrome, due to receive a stem cell transplant. Each CDR3 is given with its conserved first and last residue. A D gene is named only where the DNA matches it firmly. Rows give clone size only sometimes, using once, few, many, or a class for an expanded clone.

J,size,V,D,CDR3,DNA
TRBJ2-7,.,TRBV3-1,.,CASSQQPPGNYEQYF,TGTGCCAGCAGCCAACAGCCTCCTGGGAACTACGAGCAGTACTTC
TRBJ2-1,.,TRBV5-1,TRBD2,CASSFTSGPFNEQFF,TGCGCCAGCAGCTTTACTAGCGGACCCTTCAATGAGCAGTTCTTC
TRBJ2-7,.,TRBV20-1,.,CSVPRGEQYF,TGCAGTGTTCCGAGGGGTGAGCAGTACTTC
TRBJ2-7,few,TRBV10-3,TRBD1,CAIGRTGDLDEQYF,TGTGCCATCGGGAGGACAGGGGATCTTGACGAGCAGTACTTC
TRBJ2-5,.,TRBV10-3,.,CAISAPGAETQYF,TGTGCCATCAGTGCCCCAGGGGCGGAGACCCAGTACTTC
TRBJ1-2,.,TRBV6-1,.,CASRTTENYGYTF,TGTGCCAGCAGGACGACGGAAAACTATGGCTACACCTTC
TRBJ1-5,.,TRBV19,TRBD1,CASKGGQGALFDQPQHF,TGTGCCAGTAAAGGGGGACAGGGGGCTCTATTCGATCAGCCCCAGCATTTT
TRBJ2-7,.,TRBV2,.,CASSRTGTDTYEQYF,TGTGCCAGCTCGAGAACCGGGACGGATACCTACGAGCAGTACTTC
TRBJ1-1,.,TRBV24-1,.,CATSDFGSTEAFF,TGTGCCACCAGTGATTTCGGGAGCACTGAAGCTTTCTTT
TRBJ2-2,few,TRBV4-2,TRBD2,CASSQGVRGSDPGELFF,TGTGCCAGCAGCCAGGGCGTTCGCGGGAGTGACCCCGGGGAGCTGTTTTTT
TRBJ2-3,.,TRBV9,.,CASSVASPRTDTQYF,TGTGCCAGCAGCGTAGCCAGCCCCCGCACAGATACGCAGTATTTT
TRBJ2-1,.,TRBV7-3,TRBD1,CASSLLAGTGLVNEQFF,TGTGCCAGCAGCTTACTAGCCGGGACAGGGTTGGTCAATGAGCAGTTCTTC
TRBJ1-2,few,TRBV28,TRBD1,CASSLSGGGYTF,TGTGCCAGCAGTTTATCAGGGGGAGGCTACACCTTC
TRBJ2-3,.,TRBV5-1,.,CASSLGVPADTQYF,TGCGCCAGCAGCTTGGGCGTGCCGGCAGATACGCAGTATTTT
TRBJ1-2,few,TRBV5-1,.,CASSPNRERGYTF,TGCGCCAGCAGCCCGAACAGGGAGCGAGGCTACACCTTC
TRBJ2-1,few,TRBV10-3,TRBD2,CAISESGTSGYNEQFF,TGTGCCATCAGTGAGTCCGGGACTAGCGGCTACAATGAGCAGTTCTTC
TRBJ2-1,few,TRBV5-1,TRBD2,CASSLSGRPSGEQFF,TGCGCCAGCAGCTTGTCCGGGAGGCCTTCAGGTGAGCAGTTCTTC
TRBJ2-2,few,TRBV5-1,TRBD1,CASSLDFPLGTGGHLDTGELFF,TGCGCCAGCAGCTTGGACTTCCCTCTCGGGACAGGGGGCCACCTGGACACCGGGGAGCTGTTTTTT
TRBJ2-7,few,TRBV20-1,.,CSASKEVGDEQYF,TGCAGTGCTAGCAAGGAGGTGGGAGACGAGCAGTACTTC
TRBJ1-1,few,TRBV29-1,.,CSTTPGNTEAFF,TGCAGCACCACCCCAGGGAACACTGAAGCTTTCTTT
TRBJ1-2,.,TRBV20-1,.,CSARMAYGYTF,TGCAGTGCTAGAATGGCCTATGGCTACACCTTC
TRBJ2-2,.,TRBV5-1,TRBD1,CASGQGAGTGELFF,TGCGCCAGCGGACAGGGGGCAGGCACCGGGGAGCTGTTTTTT
TRBJ2-4,few,TRBV5-1,.,CASSLAGGGAKNIQYF,TGCGCCAGCAGCTTGGCCGGAGGGGGCGCCAAAAACATTCAGTACTTC
TRBJ2-3,few,TRBV29-1,TRBD2,CSTTLAGGSGGTQYF,TGCAGCACCACCTTAGCGGGAGGCTCCGGGGGTACGCAGTATTTT
TRBJ1-1,few,TRBV6-1,TRBD1,CASSPTGTVMNTEAFF,TGTGCCAGCAGCCCAACCGGGACAGTGATGAACACTGAAGCTTTCTTT
TRBJ2-1,.,TRBV21-1,.,CASSRRRGRALNNEQFF,TGTGCCAGCAGCAGGAGAAGGGGGAGGGCCTTGAACAATGAGCAGTTCTTC
TRBJ2-1,.,TRBV12-3/TRBV12-4,.,CASSFWLNEQFF,TGTGCCAGCAGTTTTTGGTTAAATGAGCAGTTCTTC